Below, 3 T cell receptor beta chains from the same sample are listed, as sequenced in a study of OX40 agonist ivuxolimab in advanced cancers. Assay: immunoSEQ multiplex PCR; the TCRdb copy retains only in-frame clones and omits some. The table includes over 65,000 clones, more than 70% detected once. The sample here was CD4+ or CD8+ T cells sorted from blood, taken in a trial of the OX40 agonist ivuxolimab. Receptors were obtained from an adult with an advanced solid tumor such as melanoma, head and neck, liver or kidney cancer.

The rearrangement uses TRBV6-5 and TRBJ1-2, with D perhaps matching TRBD1 (5 bases). Trimming took off 11 bases at V and 9 bases at J, with 13 bases between the two ends. The CDR3 runs to 10 residues. Germline CDR1 and CDR2: MNHEY and SVGAGI. In DNA, the CDR3 is TGTGCCTCCCGTGGGGACCGCTACACCTTC. Encoded protein: CASRGDRYTF.

V is TRBV9 and J is TRBJ1-6; D remains ambiguous. This CDR3 has 12 residues. The V and J ends lost 0 bases and 10 bases respectively, with 5 bases between them. Germline values: CDR1 SGDLS, CDR2 YYNGEE. Here the CDR3 reads CASSVEGSPLHF. DNA for the CDR3: TGTGCCAGCAGCGTAGAAGGATCACCCCTCCACTTT.

J is TRBJ1-5 and V is TRBV4-3; D is unclear. Germline CDR1 is LGHNA and CDR2 is YSLEER. The V end was cut by 0 bases, the J end by 3 bases, with 12 bases between. CDR3 length: 16 residues. The CDR3 loop reads CASSQDQVRYNQPQHF. The CDR3 coding sequence is TGCGCCAGCAGCCAAGATCAGGTACGGTACAATCAGCCCCAGCATTTT.